The present TCR beta chain was sequenced within a study of CD8+CD57+ T cells in acquired aplastic anemia. Study at large: The sorted CD4+ and CD8+ cells yielded an average around 3.2 ug of DNA.

This clonotype came up a few times. Its cognate antigen is unknown. Study findings and constraints: Overlap between patients and controls comprised 25 to 30 CD8+ CDR3 sequences.

The template for TCR beta VDJ and CDR3 sequence profiling was genomic DNA. MiXCR, applied by TCRdb to the reads, yields one record per CDR3 protein. The sample consists of about 420,000 distinct CDR3 sequences, around 68% of them appearing once. The clonotype was recovered from a human donor in good health, serving as a control. Sequencing used sorted CD4+, CD8+, or CD8+CD57+ T cells (not recorded which) from PBMCs.

Here the CDR3 DNA reads TGTGCCAGCAGTGAATTTGTCTCACAGGGTGGTTCACCCCTCCACTTT. It specifies CASSEFVSQGGSPLHF. The gene calls are TRBV2 and TRBJ1-6; D perhaps matches TRBD1 (6 bases). CDR1 is SNHLY, CDR2 FYNNEI, per germline. This CDR3 is built from 16 residues. V was cut by 2 bases and J by 9 bases, with 17 bases left in between.